The rows below give T cell receptor beta chains drawn from one sample of a study of OX40 agonist ivuxolimab in advanced cancers. Method: immunoSEQ multiplex PCR; TCRdb's copy keeps in-frame clones and lacks some. The data contain tens of thousands of clones, more than 75% of them singletons. The sample here was CD4+ or CD8+ T cells sorted from blood, taken in a trial of the OX40 agonist ivuxolimab. The receptors stem from an adult with an advanced solid tumor such as melanoma, head and neck, liver or kidney cancer. CDR3s include the opening cysteine and the closing phenylalanine or tryptophan. The D gene is left open where the match is weak. Expanded clones get a size class; other rows say once, few or many, or leave the size out.

CDR3nt: TGTGCCAGCAGCCCGGGACTAGCGGGGGTACTGAGCTCCTACAATGAGCAGTTCTTC
CDR3aa: CASSPGLAGVLSSYNEQFF
v_gene: TRBV4-2
j_gene: TRBJ2-1
d_gene: TRBD2
abundance: -

CDR3nt: TGTGCCAGCAGCCAAGATTTCCAGCGGGGGCTGGGGTTTAAAGAGACCCAGTACTTC
CDR3aa: CASSQDFQRGLGFKETQYF
v_gene: TRBV4-2
j_gene: TRBJ2-5
d_gene: TRBD2
abundance: -

CDR3nt: TGTGCCAGCAGCCAAGAACGGGGAAGCGACTATGGCTACACCTTC
CDR3aa: CASSQERGSDYGYTF
v_gene: TRBV4-2
j_gene: TRBJ1-2
d_gene: -
abundance: -

CDR3nt: TGTGCCAGTAGCCCAGGGCGGGGAACTGAAGCTTTCTTT
CDR3aa: CASSPGRGTEAFF
v_gene: TRBV19
j_gene: TRBJ1-1
d_gene: -
abundance: -

CDR3nt: TGTGCCAGCAGGTTGGCGGGGGTCTACCCTATTGGCAATGAGCAGTTCTTC
CDR3aa: CASRLAGVYPIGNEQFF
v_gene: TRBV2
j_gene: TRBJ2-1
d_gene: TRBD2
abundance: -

CDR3nt: TGTGCCAGCAGTTTGGAGCACTCCACCGGGGAGCTGTTTTTT
CDR3aa: CASSLEHSTGELFF
v_gene: TRBV28
j_gene: TRBJ2-2
d_gene: -
abundance: -

CDR3nt: TGTGCCAGCTCATCACAGTACGAGCAGTACTTC
CDR3aa: CASSSQYEQYF
v_gene: TRBV18
j_gene: TRBJ2-7
d_gene: -
abundance: -

CDR3nt: TGTGCCAGCACAGCAGGTCTGGACGGAAACACCATATATTTT
CDR3aa: CASTAGLDGNTIYF
v_gene: TRBV6-7
j_gene: TRBJ1-3
d_gene: -
abundance: -

CDR3nt: TGTGCCATCAGTGAGAGGGGACAGGGGGCATCCGAGCAGTACTTC
CDR3aa: CAISERGQGASEQYF
v_gene: TRBV10-3
j_gene: TRBJ2-7
d_gene: TRBD1
abundance: once

CDR3nt: TGTGCCAGCTCACCAAGCCAGGAAAAATACAATGAGCAGTTCTTC
CDR3aa: CASSPSQEKYNEQFF
v_gene: TRBV18
j_gene: TRBJ2-1
d_gene: -
abundance: -

CDR3nt: TGTGCCAGCAGCGTAGCTACGGGAAACACCATATATTTT
CDR3aa: CASSVATGNTIYF
v_gene: TRBV9
j_gene: TRBJ1-3
d_gene: -
abundance: -

CDR3nt: TGTGCCAGTAGTGCCCTAGCGGGGGGTAAAGGGACCCAGTACTTC
CDR3aa: CASSALAGGKGTQYF
v_gene: TRBV19
j_gene: TRBJ2-5
d_gene: TRBD2
abundance: few

CDR3nt: TGTGCCAGCAGCCCCGGCCGCACCGTCATGAACACTGAAGCTTTCTTT
CDR3aa: CASSPGRTVMNTEAFF
v_gene: TRBV7-8
j_gene: TRBJ1-1
d_gene: -
abundance: few

CDR3nt: TGTGCCAGTAGTATAACTAGCGGGGGGTCTAACCTGGTACAAGAGACCCAGTACTTC
CDR3aa: CASSITSGGSNLVQETQYF
v_gene: TRBV19
j_gene: TRBJ2-5
d_gene: TRBD2
abundance: -

CDR3nt: TGTGCCAGCAGCTTAGACAGTTTTAACTATGGCTACACCTTC
CDR3aa: CASSLDSFNYGYTF
v_gene: TRBV7-2
j_gene: TRBJ1-2
d_gene: -
abundance: -

CDR3nt: TGCGCCAGCACCCGAGGGGGCTGGAGCACTGAAGCTTTCTTT
CDR3aa: CASTRGGWSTEAFF
v_gene: TRBV5-1
j_gene: TRBJ1-1
d_gene: TRBD1
abundance: -

CDR3nt: TGTGCCAGCAGCTCGAGGTTGGGTAGCGGGGGGGAATATTCCTACAATGAGCAGTTCTTC
CDR3aa: CASSSRLGSGGEYSYNEQFF
v_gene: TRBV7-6
j_gene: TRBJ2-1
d_gene: TRBD2
abundance: -

CDR3nt: TGTGCCAGCAGCTTGGGACCCGGGACGAACTCTGGAAACACCATATATTTT
CDR3aa: CASSLGPGTNSGNTIYF
v_gene: TRBV5-5
j_gene: TRBJ1-3
d_gene: -
abundance: -

CDR3nt: TGTGCCAGCAGTTCCCCCGACAGGGAATCTGGAAACACCATATATTTT
CDR3aa: CASSSPDRESGNTIYF
v_gene: TRBV6-5
j_gene: TRBJ1-3
d_gene: TRBD1
abundance: -

CDR3nt: TGTGCCAGCAGCTTGTTTGGCACAGATACGCAGTATTTT
CDR3aa: CASSLFGTDTQYF
v_gene: TRBV5-5
j_gene: TRBJ2-3
d_gene: -
abundance: -

CDR3nt: TGTGCCACCAGCATCGCCAGGTTGAAATACAATGAGCAGTTCTTC
CDR3aa: CATSIARLKYNEQFF
v_gene: TRBV15
j_gene: TRBJ2-1
d_gene: -
abundance: -

CDR3nt: TGTGCCAGCAGTTACCGGGACAGATCCTACGAGCAGTACTTC
CDR3aa: CASSYRDRSYEQYF
v_gene: TRBV6-6
j_gene: TRBJ2-7
d_gene: TRBD1
abundance: -

CDR3nt: TGTGCCAGCTCACCTTCTGACAGGGGGCATGGCTACACCTTC
CDR3aa: CASSPSDRGHGYTF
v_gene: TRBV18
j_gene: TRBJ1-2
d_gene: TRBD1
abundance: -

CDR3nt: TGTGCCAGCAGCCGGGACAGGGGACTTTCTAATGAAAAACTGTTTTTT
CDR3aa: CASSRDRGLSNEKLFF
v_gene: TRBV25-1
j_gene: TRBJ1-4
d_gene: TRBD1
abundance: -

CDR3nt: TGTGCCAGCAGTGACCCCCCTACAGGGGTGACTTTCTTT
CDR3aa: CASSDPPTGVTFF
v_gene: TRBV6-1
j_gene: TRBJ1-1
d_gene: TRBD1
abundance: -

CDR3nt: TGTGCCAGCAGCTTCTCAGGGGTGGGCTACGAGCAGTACTTC
CDR3aa: CASSFSGVGYEQYF
v_gene: TRBV5-5
j_gene: TRBJ2-7
d_gene: -
abundance: -

CDR3nt: TGTGCCAGCAGCAGCATGGGGGAGCAGTACTTC
CDR3aa: CASSSMGEQYF
v_gene: TRBV7-8
j_gene: TRBJ2-7
d_gene: -
abundance: -

CDR3nt: TGTGCCAGCTCACCCCCTTCCTCGGACAGTGCGGGGCAGTACTTC
CDR3aa: CASSPPSSDSAGQYF
v_gene: TRBV18
j_gene: TRBJ2-7
d_gene: -
abundance: -

CDR3nt: TGTGCCAGCAGTGAAGCGGGCGGGGCAACTAATGAAAAACTGTTTTTT
CDR3aa: CASSEAGGATNEKLFF
v_gene: TRBV6-1
j_gene: TRBJ1-4
d_gene: -
abundance: once

CDR3nt: TGTGCCTGGACCTATAGACTCAGGGGCTGGGATTCACCCCTCCACTTT
CDR3aa: CAWTYRLRGWDSPLHF
v_gene: TRBV30
j_gene: TRBJ1-6
d_gene: -
abundance: -

CDR3nt: TGCGCCAGCAGCTTGTTCCTGACATTAGCGGGGGGTGCAGATACGCAGTATTTT
CDR3aa: CASSLFLTLAGGADTQYF
v_gene: TRBV5-1
j_gene: TRBJ2-3
d_gene: TRBD2
abundance: -

CDR3nt: TGTGCCAGTAGTCCCCGGGACAGCTATAATTCACCCCTCCACTTT
CDR3aa: CASSPRDSYNSPLHF
v_gene: TRBV19
j_gene: TRBJ1-6
d_gene: TRBD1
abundance: few

CDR3nt: TGTGCCAGCAGCCCGAGGACAGGGGGCGATTCACCCCTCCACTTT
CDR3aa: CASSPRTGGDSPLHF
v_gene: TRBV4-2
j_gene: TRBJ1-6
d_gene: TRBD1
abundance: -

CDR3nt: TGTGCCGAGGCCAGTCTGGAGCAGTACTTC
CDR3aa: CAEASLEQYF
v_gene: TRBV6-1
j_gene: TRBJ2-7
d_gene: -
abundance: -

CDR3nt: TGTGCCAGCTCACCAACAGGGGGCACTGAAGCTTTCTTT
CDR3aa: CASSPTGGTEAFF
v_gene: TRBV18
j_gene: TRBJ1-1
d_gene: TRBD1
abundance: -

CDR3nt: TGTGCCAGCAGTGAAGAAGTCGACTCGACACAGTATTTT
CDR3aa: CASSEEVDSTQYF
v_gene: TRBV6-1
j_gene: TRBJ2-3
d_gene: -
abundance: once

CDR3nt: TGTGCCAGCAGCCGTCAGGTGGCGGGAGAAGGCTACACCTTC
CDR3aa: CASSRQVAGEGYTF
v_gene: TRBV13
j_gene: TRBJ1-2
d_gene: -
abundance: -

CDR3nt: TGCAGTGCTACCCATAGGAATGAGCAGTTCTTC
CDR3aa: CSATHRNEQFF
v_gene: TRBV20-1
j_gene: TRBJ2-1
d_gene: -
abundance: -

CDR3nt: TGTGCCAGCAGTTTCACTAGCCGGCAGAACACTGAAGCTTTCTTT
CDR3aa: CASSFTSRQNTEAFF
v_gene: TRBV27
j_gene: TRBJ1-1
d_gene: -
abundance: -

CDR3nt: TGCGCCAGCAGTCCCGGGACAGGGAGGGATTCACCCCTCCACTTT
CDR3aa: CASSPGTGRDSPLHF
v_gene: TRBV23-1
j_gene: TRBJ1-6
d_gene: TRBD1
abundance: -

CDR3nt: TGTGCCAGAAGCCCGGTTTGGGACCGGGCTTTCTTT
CDR3aa: CARSPVWDRAFF
v_gene: TRBV5-3
j_gene: TRBJ1-1
d_gene: -
abundance: few

CDR3nt: TGTGCCAGCAGCTTAAGCCGGGGGCCTAATGAAAAACTGTTTTTT
CDR3aa: CASSLSRGPNEKLFF
v_gene: TRBV7-8
j_gene: TRBJ1-4
d_gene: -
abundance: -

CDR3nt: TGTGCCAGCAGCGCGGTACCGGGACTAGCGGGGTGGGAGACCCAGTACTTC
CDR3aa: CASSAVPGLAGWETQYF
v_gene: TRBV5-4
j_gene: TRBJ2-5
d_gene: TRBD2
abundance: -

CDR3nt: TGTGCCAGCTCTCCCTTGGGGACAGTCCAAGAGACCCAGTACTTC
CDR3aa: CASSPLGTVQETQYF
v_gene: TRBV18
j_gene: TRBJ2-5
d_gene: TRBD1
abundance: once

CDR3nt: TGTGCCACCAGCAGAGAGCCTTACGAGCAGTACTTC
CDR3aa: CATSREPYEQYF
v_gene: TRBV15
j_gene: TRBJ2-7
d_gene: -
abundance: -

CDR3nt: TGTGCCAGCAGTGTCAGTGGCAATCAGCCCCAGCATTTT
CDR3aa: CASSVSGNQPQHF
v_gene: TRBV6-4
j_gene: TRBJ1-5
d_gene: -
abundance: -

CDR3nt: TGTGCCAGCAGTAGATCGACAGGGGCCGCCGGCGGCTACACCTTC
CDR3aa: CASSRSTGAAGGYTF
v_gene: TRBV6-5
j_gene: TRBJ1-2
d_gene: TRBD1
abundance: -

CDR3nt: TGTGCCAGCAGTTACTCCGCGGGGGGCCCCGAGAATGAGCAGTTCTTC
CDR3aa: CASSYSAGGPENEQFF
v_gene: TRBV6-5
j_gene: TRBJ2-1
d_gene: TRBD2
abundance: -

CDR3nt: TGTGCCAGCAGCCCGTCGGAAATGAACACTGAAGCTTTCTTT
CDR3aa: CASSPSEMNTEAFF
v_gene: TRBV28
j_gene: TRBJ1-1
d_gene: -
abundance: -

CDR3nt: TGTGCCAGCAGCTCGGAGGGCCTAGGGACCTACGAGCAGTACTTC
CDR3aa: CASSSEGLGTYEQYF
v_gene: TRBV5-8
j_gene: TRBJ2-7
d_gene: -
abundance: -

CDR3nt: TGTGCCAGCAGTCACAGGGGGAACACTGAAGCTTTCTTT
CDR3aa: CASSHRGNTEAFF
v_gene: TRBV7-9
j_gene: TRBJ1-1
d_gene: TRBD1
abundance: -

CDR3nt: TGCGCCAGCAGCCAAGTGACTAGCGGGGGGAACAATGAGCAGTTCTTC
CDR3aa: CASSQVTSGGNNEQFF
v_gene: TRBV4-1
j_gene: TRBJ2-1
d_gene: TRBD2
abundance: -

CDR3nt: TGTGCCAGCAGTTTATCGATAGGTAGGGGGTACTCCTACGAGCAGTACTTC
CDR3aa: CASSLSIGRGYSYEQYF
v_gene: TRBV27
j_gene: TRBJ2-7
d_gene: -
abundance: -

CDR3nt: TGTGCCAGCAGACCCCAAGGAGAGTATGGCTACACCTTC
CDR3aa: CASRPQGEYGYTF
v_gene: TRBV27
j_gene: TRBJ1-2
d_gene: -
abundance: -